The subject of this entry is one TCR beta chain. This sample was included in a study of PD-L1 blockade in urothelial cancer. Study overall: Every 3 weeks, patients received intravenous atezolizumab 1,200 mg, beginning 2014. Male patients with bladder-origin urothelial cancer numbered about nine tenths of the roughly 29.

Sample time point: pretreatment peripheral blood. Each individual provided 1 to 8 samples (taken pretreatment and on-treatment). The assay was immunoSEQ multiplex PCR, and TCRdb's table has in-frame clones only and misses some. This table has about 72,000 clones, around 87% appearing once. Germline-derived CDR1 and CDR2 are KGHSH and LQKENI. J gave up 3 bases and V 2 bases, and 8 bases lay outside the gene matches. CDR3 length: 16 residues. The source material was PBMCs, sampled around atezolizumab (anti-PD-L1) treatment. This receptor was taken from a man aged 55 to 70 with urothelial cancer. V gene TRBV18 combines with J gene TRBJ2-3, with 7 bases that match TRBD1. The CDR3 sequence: CASSPWAGGITDTQYF. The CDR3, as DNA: TGTGCCAGCTCACCATGGGCAGGGGGAATAACAGATACGCAGTATTTT.